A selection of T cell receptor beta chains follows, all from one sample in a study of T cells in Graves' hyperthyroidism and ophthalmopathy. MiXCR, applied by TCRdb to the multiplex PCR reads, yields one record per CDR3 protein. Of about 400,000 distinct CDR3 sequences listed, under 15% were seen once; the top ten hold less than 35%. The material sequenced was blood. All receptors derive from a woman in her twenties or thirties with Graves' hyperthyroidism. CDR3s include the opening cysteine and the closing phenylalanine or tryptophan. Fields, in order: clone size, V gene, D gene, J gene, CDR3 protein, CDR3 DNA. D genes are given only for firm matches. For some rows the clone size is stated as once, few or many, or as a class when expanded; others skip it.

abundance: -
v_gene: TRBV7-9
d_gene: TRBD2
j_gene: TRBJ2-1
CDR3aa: CASSMTSVSEQFF
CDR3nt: TGTGCCAGCAGCATGACTAGCGTTAGTGAGCAGTTCTTC

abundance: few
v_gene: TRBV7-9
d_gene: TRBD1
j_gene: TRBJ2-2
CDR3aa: CASSLEYGTGGTGELFF
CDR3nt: TGTGCCAGCAGCTTAGAGTATGGGACAGGAGGAACCGGGGAGCTGTTTTTT

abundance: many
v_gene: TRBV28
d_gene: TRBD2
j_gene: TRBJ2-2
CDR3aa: CASSLGGRGTGELFF
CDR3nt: TGTGCCAGCAGTTTAGGCGGGAGAGGCACCGGGGAGCTGTTTTTT

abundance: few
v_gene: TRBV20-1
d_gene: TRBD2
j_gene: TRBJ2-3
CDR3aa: CSAITGLAKYF
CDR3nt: TGCAGTGCTATAACGGGACTAGCCAAGTATTTT

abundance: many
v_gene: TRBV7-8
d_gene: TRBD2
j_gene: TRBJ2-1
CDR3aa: CASSSAGTSGNNEQFF
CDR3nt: TGTGCCAGCAGCTCAGCCGGGACTAGCGGAAACAATGAGCAGTTCTTC

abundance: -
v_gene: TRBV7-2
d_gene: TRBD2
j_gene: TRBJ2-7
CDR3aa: CASTPTSFYEQYF
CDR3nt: TGTGCCAGCACCCCGACTAGCTTCTACGAGCAGTACTTC

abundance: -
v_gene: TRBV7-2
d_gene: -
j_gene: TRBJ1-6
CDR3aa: CASSLFYGFGGPGRDNSPLHF
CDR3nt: TGTGCCAGCAGCTTATTTTACGGGTTTGGGGGGCCGGGACGAGATAATTCACCCCTCCACTTT

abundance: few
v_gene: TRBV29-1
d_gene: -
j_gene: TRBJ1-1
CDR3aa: CSVVPETEAFF
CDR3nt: TGCAGCGTTGTGCCGGAGACTGAAGCTTTCTTT

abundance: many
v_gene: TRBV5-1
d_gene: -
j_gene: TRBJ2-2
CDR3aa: CASSRADNTGELFF
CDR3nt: TGCGCCAGCAGCAGAGCTGATAACACCGGGGAGCTGTTTTTT

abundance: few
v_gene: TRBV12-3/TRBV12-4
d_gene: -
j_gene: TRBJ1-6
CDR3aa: CASNRSGYSPLHF
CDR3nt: TGTGCCAGCAACCGTTCCGGATATTCACCCCTCCACTTT

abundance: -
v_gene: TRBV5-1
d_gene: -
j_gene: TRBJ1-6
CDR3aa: CASSFWGDNSPLHF
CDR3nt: TGTGCCAGCAGCTTCTGGGGAGACAATTCACCCCTCCACTTT

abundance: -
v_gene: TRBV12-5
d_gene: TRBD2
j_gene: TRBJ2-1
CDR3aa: CASPPGGAGNEQFF
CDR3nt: TGTGCTAGCCCCCCGGGGGGGGCCGGGAATGAGCAGTTCTTC

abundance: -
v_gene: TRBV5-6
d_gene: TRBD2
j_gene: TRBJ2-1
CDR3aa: CASSFRGLAGGTSGNEQFF
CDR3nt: TGTGCCAGCAGCTTCCGGGGACTAGCGGGAGGCACTTCAGGCAATGAGCAGTTCTTC

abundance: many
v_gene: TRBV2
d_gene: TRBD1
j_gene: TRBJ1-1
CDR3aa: CASNRERQGGAGMAFF
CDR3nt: TGTGCCAGCAATCGAGAAAGACAGGGGGGAGCTGGCATGGCTTTCTTT

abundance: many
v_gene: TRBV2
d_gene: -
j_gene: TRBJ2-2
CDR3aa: CASSLRGDTGELFF
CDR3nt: TGTGCCAGCAGTCTCCGGGGCGACACCGGGGAGCTGTTTTTT

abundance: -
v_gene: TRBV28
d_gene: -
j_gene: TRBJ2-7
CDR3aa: CASRMSELNYEQYF
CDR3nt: TGTGCCAGCAGGATGTCGGAACTCAACTACGAGCAGTACTTC

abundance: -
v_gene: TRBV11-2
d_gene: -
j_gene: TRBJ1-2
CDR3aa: CASSLDPPDEETF
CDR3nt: TGTGCCAGCAGCTTAGATCCTCCAGACGAGGAAACCTTC

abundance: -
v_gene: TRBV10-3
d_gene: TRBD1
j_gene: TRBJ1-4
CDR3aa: CAISEGDRGNEKLFF
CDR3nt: TGTGCCATCAGTGAAGGGGACAGAGGTAATGAAAAACTGTTTTTT

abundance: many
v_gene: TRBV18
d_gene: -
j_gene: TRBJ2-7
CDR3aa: CASSPQNGGREQYF
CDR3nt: TGTGCCAGCTCACCACAGAACGGAGGACGGGAGCAGTACTTC

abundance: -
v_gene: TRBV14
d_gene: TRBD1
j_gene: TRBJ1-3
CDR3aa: CASSYRDRGLTHSGNTIYF
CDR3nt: TGTGCCAGCAGCTACCGGGACAGGGGCCTTACTCACTCTGGAAACACCATATATTTT

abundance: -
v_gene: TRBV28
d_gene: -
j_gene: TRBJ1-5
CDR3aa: CASSSTGTKGTQPQHF
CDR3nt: TGTGCCAGCAGTTCGACCGGGACCAAAGGAACTCAGCCCCAGCATTTT

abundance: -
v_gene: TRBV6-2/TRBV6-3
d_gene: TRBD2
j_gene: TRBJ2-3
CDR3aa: CASSVGLAGPTDTQYF
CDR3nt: TGTGCCAGCAGTGTCGGACTAGCGGGACCCACAGATACGCAGTATTTT

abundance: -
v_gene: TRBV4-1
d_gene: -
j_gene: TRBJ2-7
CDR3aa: CASSQDPGTSYEQYF
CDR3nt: TGCGCCAGCAGCCAAGATCCGGGAACAAGCTACGAGCAGTACTTC

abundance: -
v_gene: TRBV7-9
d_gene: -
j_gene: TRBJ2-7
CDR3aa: CASSLVWASSYEQYF
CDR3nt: TGTGCCAGCAGCTTAGTATGGGCGAGCTCCTACGAGCAGTACTTC

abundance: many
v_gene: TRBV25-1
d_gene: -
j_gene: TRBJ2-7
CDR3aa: CASSVGTKSYEQYF
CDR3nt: TGTGCCAGCAGTGTTGGGACAAAATCCTACGAGCAGTACTTC

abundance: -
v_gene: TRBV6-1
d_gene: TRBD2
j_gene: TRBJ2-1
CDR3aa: CASSEGGLAGGGAYNEQFF
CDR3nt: TGTGCCAGCTCCGAGGGGGGACTAGCGGGAGGAGGAGCCTACAATGAGCAGTTCTTC

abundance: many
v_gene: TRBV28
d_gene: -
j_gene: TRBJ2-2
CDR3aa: CASSSGSWNTGELFF
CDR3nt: TGTGCCAGCAGCTCAGGGTCCTGGAACACCGGGGAGCTGTTTTTT

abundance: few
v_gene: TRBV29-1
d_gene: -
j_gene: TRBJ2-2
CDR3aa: CSVETTVGELFF
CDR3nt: TGCAGCGTTGAGACTACAGTCGGGGAGCTGTTTTTT

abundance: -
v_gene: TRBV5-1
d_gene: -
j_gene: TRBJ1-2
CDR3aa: CASSLNPRNNYGYTF
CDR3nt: TGCGCCAGCAGCTTGAATCCCAGGAATAACTATGGCTACACCTTC